The present T cell receptor (beta chain) was sequenced within a study of T-cell reconstitution after alpha-beta-depleted transplantation in children (dated by TCRdb to the mid-2010s). Context from the whole study: The study quantitatively tracked T-cell immune reconstitution after TCRalphabeta/CD19-depleted allogeneic hematopoietic cell transplantation in children using TCR repertoire profiling.

As to this clonotype: What this receptor recognizes is not known. No quality values exist for individual bases; no much larger clone is one base distant.

In light of the paper, this sample's treatment or condition label describes: allogeneic hematopoietic cell transplantation with graft depleted of TCRalphabeta T cells and CD19 B cells. Transplant recipients were children who received TCRalphabeta/CD19-depleted allogeneic hematopoietic cell grafts. General conclusions and limits of the study: The frequencies of hyperexpanded clones fell over the following months, and after one year, T-cell counts and TCRbeta diversity were mostly attributed to newly produced T cells. In some patients, the high TCRbeta diversity seen at day 60 was put down to recipient T cells and intrathymic progenitors that had survived conditioning. The apparently early recovery of alphabetaT-cell counts about two months after transplant reportedly depended on only several hundred rapidly expanded clones that came from non-depleted graft cells.

The protocol used for the library was PCR. Sequencing was carried out with an Illumina HiSeq 2500. To normalize quantification of the TCRbeta repertoire, the TCR libraries were built with molecular barcoding that relied on unique molecular identifiers. TCRdb passed the public sequencing reads through fastp at Q25 and MiXCR, retaining productive beta sequences. When rows share a CDR3 protein, they turn into one entry using the most common DNA and genes. Recorded for this sample are about 870,000 distinct CDR3 sequences; 15% to 20% of them occurred a single time. Just under 5% of the sample comes from the top ten. Looking up the germline V gene yields CDR1 SGHTA and CDR2 FQGNSA. The CDR3 has 16 amino acids, counting the end cysteine and phenylalanine. The read is trimmed to its CDR3 DNA, 48 bases read in frame from base 1. V is pruned by 2 bases and J by 1 base, leaving 5 bases of the junction without a gene match.

The receptor was derived from a male patient aged 10-17 years who had a stem cell transplant for acute lymphoblastic leukemia, so the T cells may come from the graft donor. In this chain, TRBV7-2 is recombined with TRBJ2-3; a stretch of 8 junction bases matches TRBD2. Here the sequenced sample was PBMCs, mostly from graft donor cells, taken 360 days after TCRalphabeta/CD19-depleted stem cell transplant. The DNA reads as follows: TGTGCCAGCAGCTTAAGTGCAGCGGGAGGCACAGATACGCAGTATTTT. Translated, this gives CASSLSAAGGTDTQYF.